The text below deals with one T cell receptor (beta chain). The sample originates from a study of CD8 T cells in Susac syndrome. At the level of the study: When blood was drawn, patients with Susac syndrome were on intravenous immunoglobulin alone, on corticosteroids, or therapy-naive.

Blood CD8+ and CD4+ T cells underwent high-throughput TCR beta sequencing. Patients having Susac syndrome satisfied recently defined diagnostic criteria for definite or probable disease. Random hexamers served to reverse transcribe roughly 0.5 to 1 ug RNA. TCRdb passed the immunoSEQ multiplex PCR reads through MiXCR, listing each CDR3 protein once. The sample shows under 250,000 distinct CDR3 sequences, approximately 94% of them seen only once. The receptor was isolated from a human donor with Susac syndrome. Input material: CD4+ T cells from PBMCs.

Written as DNA, the CDR3 is TGTGCCAGCAGCCAAGATCCGAGGGTGGAAAAACTGTTTTTT. Its protein is CASSQDPRVEKLFF. The chain carries TRBV3-1 and TRBJ1-4; D uncertain. The CDR3 sequence is 14 residues long. Trimming took off 0 bases at V and 8 bases at J, with 10 bases between the two ends. Germline CDR1 is LGHDT and CDR2 is YNNKEL (reference sequence).